This T cell receptor beta chain was sequenced for a study of blood T cell repertoires in COVID-19. The germline CDR1 and CDR2 sequences are SNHLY and FYNNEI. V was clipped by 2 bases and J by 2 bases; unmatched bases: 4. CDR3 length: 15 residues. Assay used: immunoSEQ multiplex PCR; TCRdb lists only in-frame clones, some missing. The table records some 93,000 clones, 65% to 90% of them present only once. There are a few counts of this clone. Sequenced sample: peripheral blood. V is TRBV2 and J is TRBJ2-3; 7 positions agree with TRBD1. The TCR originated in a man between 60 and 75 years old with acute or convalescent COVID-19. The CDR3 DNA is TGTGCCAGCAGTGAACGAGGGGGCCCCACAGATACGCAGTATTTT. It specifies CASSERGGPTDTQYF.